One and the same sample provided the 14 T cell receptor beta chains below, sequenced in a study of PD-1 blockade in mismatch repair-deficient tumors (dated by TCRdb to about 2017). The library was produced with the immunoSEQ multiplex PCR assay. TCRdb re-hosts the immuneACCESS table, in-frame sequences only. Its copies lack some clones; in the studies checked, an unresolved V gene accounts for under half of them, and the cause for the rest is not known. The sample table contains 100,000 or so clones; only one count was recorded for over 65% of them. The ten biggest clones cover approximately 6.7% of the sample. Here the sequenced sample was peripheral blood, taken about eight months after starting pembrolizumab. Receptor source: an adult with mismatch repair-deficient cancer.

As DNA, the CDR3 is TGTGCCAGCAGCCGGGACAGGGACTCTGGGGCCAACGTCCTGACTTTC. Translating it yields CASSRDRDSGANVLTF. The rearrangement links TRBV2 to TRBJ2-6; TRBD1 agrees at 9 bases. Trimming took 6 bases from V and 0 from J; bases not matched to a gene: 3. The CDR3 has 16 amino acids. Germline V CDR1 and CDR2: SNHLY, FYNNEI.

The chain links TRBV5-5 to TRBJ2-1; TRBD2 aligns across 11 bases. Losses at the gene ends were 2 bases for V and 0 bases for J; bases not matched to a gene: 4. Germline CDR1 reads SGHKS; CDR2 reads YYEKEE (reference sequence). The CDR3 covers 17 residues. CDR3 residues: CASSFTSGSSSYNEQFF. The CDR3, as DNA: TGTGCCAGCAGCTTTACTAGCGGGAGCTCCTCCTACAATGAGCAGTTCTTC.

In its sample, this clone was seen once. The chain combines TRBV29-1 with TRBJ2-3, with 7 bases identical to TRBD2. The CDR3 extends over 15 amino acids. V gave up 7 bases and J gave up 1 base; unmatched junction bases: 11. From germline, CDR1 is SQVTM and CDR2 ANQGSEA. For the CDR3, the DNA is TGCAGCGCCCCGGGGGAGGGCGGAGGCACAGATACGCAGTATTTT. This encodes CSAPGEGGGTDTQYF.

This chain joins TRBV29-1 and TRBJ2-5, with D hard to call. Germline CDR1 is SQVTM and CDR2 is ANQGSEA. V dropped 4 bases and J dropped 5 bases, with 8 bases sitting between them. The CDR3 is 11 amino acids. CDR3 loop: CSVGLTETQYF. The CDR3 bases are TGCAGCGTTGGACTGACTGAGACCCAGTACTTC.

This clone appeared a few times. The chain has TRBV2 and TRBJ2-3; D might be TRBD1 (5 bases). CDR3 length equals 16 residues. Trimming left V 0 bases short and J 1 base short, with 11 bases between. Per germline, CDR1 SNHLY and CDR2 FYNNEI. DNA of the CDR3: TGTGCCAGCAGTGAAGCGCAGGGCGGAGGCACAGATACGCAGTATTTT. It specifies CASSEAQGGGTDTQYF.

This sequence joins TRBV15 and TRBJ2-5, with a possible D match to TRBD1 (6 bases). This CDR3 is 15 amino acids long. The germline CDR1 and CDR2 sequences are LNHNV and YYDKDF (reference sequence). V was trimmed by 5 bases and J by 7 bases, leaving 20 bases between them. CDR3 residues: CATSSPGQGEGTQYF. The CDR3 region has the DNA TGTGCCACCAGCTCGCCGGGACAAGGAGAGGGGACCCAGTACTTC. Full variable domain (outside the CDR3, taken from reference TRBV15 and TRBJ2-5): DAMVIQNPRYQVTQFGKPVTLSCSQTLNHNVMYWYQQKSSQAPKLLFHYYDKDFNNEADTPDNFQSRRPNTSFCFLDIRSPGLGDTAMYLCATSSPGQGEGTQYFGPGTRLLVL.

V and J are TRBV4-2 and TRBJ2-1, with 8 bases identical to TRBD2. The CDR3 has 18 amino acids. CDR1 is LGHNA, CDR2 YNFKEQ, per germline. V was pared by 0 bases and J by 3 bases, with 10 bases of the junction left unmatched. For the CDR3, the DNA is TGTGCCAGCAGCCAAGATGGGCCAGCGGGAGCACACTACAATGAGCAGTTCTTC. As protein: CASSQDGPAGAHYNEQFF.

The chain employs TRBV18 and TRBJ2-6, with D possibly called TRBD1 or TRBD2 (5 bases each). This CDR3 contains 20 residues. Trimming cost V 2 bases and J 1 base, with 21 bases left between them. Germline-derived CDR1 and CDR2 are KGHSH and LQKENI. The CDR3 DNA follows: TGTGCCAGCTCACCAAGGGGACGGAGTGCTGATACTTCTGGGGCCAACGTCCTGACTTTC. This translates into CASSPRGRSADTSGANVLTF.

The chain carries TRBV18 and TRBJ2-3, with a possible D match to TRBD2 (5 bases). V dropped 0 bases and J dropped 1 base, with 14 bases sitting between them. The germline V gene has CDR1 KGHSH and CDR2 LQKENI. This CDR3 is built from 17 residues. CDR3 DNA sequence: TGTGCCAGCTCACCACCCGTTTGGGAGACTGGCACAGATACGCAGTATTTT. The encoded protein is CASSPPVWETGTDTQYF.

J is TRBJ1-1 and V is TRBV27, with a weak D call TRBD1 (5 bases). This CDR3 comprises 15 residues. CDR1 is MNHEY, CDR2 SMNVEV, per germline (reference sequence). V was trimmed by 1 base and J by 3 bases, leaving 12 bases between them. The CDR3 DNA sequence: TGTGCCAGCAGTTTATACGGCGGGGGGGACACTGAAGCTTTCTTT. This translates into CASSLYGGGDTEAFF.

The chain joins TRBV7-6 to TRBJ1-5; D not resolved. V was shortened by 1 base and J by 6 bases, with 13 bases between the two germline ends. This CDR3 comprises 15 residues. In germline, CDR1 is SGHVS, CDR2 FNYEAQ. The CDR3, as DNA: TGTGCCAGCAGCTTAGAGGGAGGGCTGGGTCAGCCCCAGCATTTT. This codes for CASSLEGGLGQPQHF. The whole variable domain, filled in from reference TRBV7-6 and TRBJ1-5, reads GAGVSQSPRYKVTKRGQDVALRCDPISGHVSLYWYRQALGQGPEFLTYFNYEAQQDKSGLPNDRFSAERPEGSISTLTIQRTEQRDSAMYRCASSLEGGLGQPQHFGDGTRLSIL.

This clone was found a few times. This chain joins TRBV18 and TRBJ2-7; D possibly corresponds to TRBD1 (5 bases). The CDR3 is made up of 14 amino acids. The V gene's germline CDR1 is KGHSH and CDR2 LQKENI. V lost 3 bases to trimming and J lost 5 bases, with 14 bases between them. The CDR3 bases are TGTGCCAGCTCACCGCGGCAGGGAAGCGACGAGCAGTACTTC. Amino acids: CASSPRQGSDEQYF. Complete variable domain (other parts from reference TRBV18 and TRBJ2-7): NAGVMQNPRHLVRRRGQEARLRCSPMKGHSHVYWYRQLPEEGLKFMVYLQKENIIDESGMPKERFSAEFPKEGPSILRIQQVVRGDSAAYFCASSPRQGSDEQYFGPGTRLTVT.

This clone has just a few counts. The rearrangement joins TRBV10-3 to TRBJ1-2; D is unresolved. Germline CDR1 is ENHRY and CDR2 is SYGVKD. V shed 4 bases and J shed 2 bases, with 11 bases lying between them. The CDR3 covers 14 residues. The CDR3 loop is CAISGEQKNYGYTF. CDR3 nucleotides: TGTGCCATCAGTGGGGAACAGAAGAACTATGGCTACACCTTC.

V usage is TRBV9 and J usage is TRBJ1-4; 8 nucleotides align to TRBD1. Germline V gene data show CDR1 as SGDLS and CDR2 as YYNGEE. The CDR3 runs to 16 residues. V dropped 3 bases and J dropped 0; count of bases not matched to a gene: 4. This chain's CDR3 is CASSETGGATNEKLFF. The CDR3 DNA reads as TGTGCCAGCAGCGAAACAGGGGGAGCAACTAATGAAAAACTGTTTTTT.